This passage covers 3 T cell receptor beta chains from one sample sequenced in a study of T-cell memory formation after mild COVID-19. TCRdb used MiXCR to reprocess the 5' RACE reads, holding one entry per CDR3 protein. The data contain 400,000 or so distinct CDR3 sequences, about 21% of them singletons. Sequences were obtained from PBMCs or a T cell subset sorted from them (not recorded which). These receptors were collected from an adult woman who had mild COVID-19 (a few samples of this study predate the infection). Cell type and time point are not known.

In its sample, this clonotype was seen a few times. This chain uses TRBV7-6 with TRBJ1-6, with a tentative D call TRBD1 (6 bases). Trimming removed 4 bases at V and 9 bases at J, with 16 bases between. Germline CDR1 reads SGHVS; CDR2 reads FNYEAQ. This CDR3 contains 15 residues. The CDR3 DNA reads TGTGCCAGCAGCTCCCCAGGGGAGAAGGGTTCACCCCTCCACTTT. Translating gives CASSSPGEKGSPLHF.

The sample holds many counts of this clonotype. The V call is TRBV7-6, the J call TRBJ2-5; D gene unclear. This CDR3 has 12 residues. V was trimmed by 3 bases and J by 5 bases, leaving 7 bases between them. Per germline, CDR1 SGHVS and CDR2 FNYEAQ. The CDR3 nucleotides read TGTGCCAGCAGCTTGTGGTCGGAGACCCAGTACTTC. Residues: CASSLWSETQYF.

A few counts support this clonotype. The chain links TRBV6-5 to TRBJ2-2; 8 bases line up with TRBD2. The CDR3 is 16 amino acids. J was trimmed by 0 bases and V by 0 bases; bases with no gene match: 0. The germline V gene has CDR1 MNHEY and CDR2 SVGAGI. The CDR3 DNA reads TGTGCCAGCAGTTACTCGGGACTAGCGAACACCGGGGAGCTGTTTTTT. Its protein product is CASSYSGLANTGELFF.